The present TCR beta chain was sequenced within a study of cytomegalovirus exposure and HLA in healthy donors. V dropped 0 bases and J dropped 2 bases, with 7 bases sitting between them. Germline V gene sequence: CDR1 MDHEN, CDR2 SYDVKM. The CDR3 length is 14 residues. Turning to this clone: Its cognate antigen is unknown.

Amplification used 60 Vbeta primers and 13 Jbeta primers. The method was immunoSEQ multiplex PCR; TCRdb's version includes in-frame clones alone and lacks a portion of them. The repertoire consists of 250,000 to 350,000 clones, with approximately 80% occurring once and the leading ten covering roughly 0.31%. Study-wide results and caveats: Per a prior analysis, the majority of TCR beta V segments were productive roughly 90% or roughly 30% of the time.

The chain recombines TRBV28 with TRBJ1-1; D ambiguous. The sequence came from a girl aged 2 to 9 in good health and CMV-seronegative. Sequenced sample: PBMCs. The CDR3 spells CASSLWQVNTEAFF. CDR3 DNA sequence: TGTGCCAGCAGTTTATGGCAGGTAAACACTGAAGCTTTCTTT. The entire variable domain, with the rest obtained from reference TRBV28 and TRBJ1-1, is as follows: DVKVTQSSRYLVKRTGEKVFLECVQDMDHENMFWYRQDPGLGLRLIYFSYDVKMKEKGDIPEGYSVSREKKERFSLILESASTNQTSMYLCASSLWQVNTEAFFGQGTRLTVV.